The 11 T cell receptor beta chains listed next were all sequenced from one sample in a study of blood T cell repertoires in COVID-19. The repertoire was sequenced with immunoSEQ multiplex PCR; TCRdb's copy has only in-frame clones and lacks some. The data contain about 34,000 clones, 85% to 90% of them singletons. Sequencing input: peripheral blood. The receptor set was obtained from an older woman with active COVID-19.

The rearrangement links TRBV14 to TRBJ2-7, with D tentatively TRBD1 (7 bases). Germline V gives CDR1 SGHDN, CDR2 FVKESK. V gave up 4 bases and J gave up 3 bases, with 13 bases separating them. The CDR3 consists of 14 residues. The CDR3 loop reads CASSPAGGGYEQYF. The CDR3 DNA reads TGTGCCAGCAGCCCAGCAGGGGGAGGCTACGAGCAGTACTTC.

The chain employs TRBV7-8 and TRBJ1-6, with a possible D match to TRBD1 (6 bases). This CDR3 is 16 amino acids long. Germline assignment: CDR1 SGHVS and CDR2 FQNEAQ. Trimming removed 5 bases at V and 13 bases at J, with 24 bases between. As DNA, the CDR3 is TGTGCCAGCAGCATTTCTCGGGACACTATTAATATTCCCCTCCACTTT. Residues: CASSISRDTINIPLHF. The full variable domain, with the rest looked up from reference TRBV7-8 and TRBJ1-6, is GAGVSQSPRYKVAKRGQDVALRCDPISGHVSLFWYQQALGQGPEFLTYFQNEAQLDKSGLPSDRFFAERPEGSVSTLKIQRTQQEDSAVYLCASSISRDTINIPLHFGNGTRLTVT.

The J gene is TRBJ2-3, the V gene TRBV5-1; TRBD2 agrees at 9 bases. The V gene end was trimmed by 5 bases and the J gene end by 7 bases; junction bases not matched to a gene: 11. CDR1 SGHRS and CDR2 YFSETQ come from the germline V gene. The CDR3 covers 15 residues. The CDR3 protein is CASSSGTSSHHTQYF. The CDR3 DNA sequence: TGCGCCAGCAGTTCCGGGACTAGCTCCCACCATACGCAGTATTTT.

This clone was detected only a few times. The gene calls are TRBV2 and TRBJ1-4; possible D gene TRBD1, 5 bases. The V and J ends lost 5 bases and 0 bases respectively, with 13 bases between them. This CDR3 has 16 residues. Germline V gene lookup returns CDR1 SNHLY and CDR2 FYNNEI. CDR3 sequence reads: CASSLTGPATNEKLFF. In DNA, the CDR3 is TGTGCCAGCAGTCTAACAGGCCCTGCAACTAATGAAAAACTGTTTTTT.

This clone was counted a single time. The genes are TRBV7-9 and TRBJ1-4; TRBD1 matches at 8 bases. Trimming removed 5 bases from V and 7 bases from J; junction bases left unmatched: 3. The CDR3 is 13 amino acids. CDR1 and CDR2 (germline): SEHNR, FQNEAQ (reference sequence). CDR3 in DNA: TGTGCCAGCAGCACGGGACAGGCTGAAAAACTGTTTTTT. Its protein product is CASSTGQAEKLFF.

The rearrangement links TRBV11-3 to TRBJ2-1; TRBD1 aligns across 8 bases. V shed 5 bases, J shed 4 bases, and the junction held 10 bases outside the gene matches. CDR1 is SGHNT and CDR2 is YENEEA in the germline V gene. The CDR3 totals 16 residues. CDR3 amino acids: CASSPRTGPPYNEQFF. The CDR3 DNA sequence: TGTGCCAGCAGCCCGCGGACAGGGCCCCCTTACAATGAGCAGTTCTTC.

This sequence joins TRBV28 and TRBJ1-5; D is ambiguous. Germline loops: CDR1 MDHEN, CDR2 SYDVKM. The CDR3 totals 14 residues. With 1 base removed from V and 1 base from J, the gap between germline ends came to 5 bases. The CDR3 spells CASSLSMSNQPQHF. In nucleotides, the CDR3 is TGTGCCAGCAGTTTATCAATGAGCAATCAGCCCCAGCATTTT.

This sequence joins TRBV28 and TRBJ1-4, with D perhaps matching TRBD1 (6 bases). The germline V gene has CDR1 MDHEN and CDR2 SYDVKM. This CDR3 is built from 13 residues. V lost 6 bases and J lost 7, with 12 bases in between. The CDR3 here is CASRGALSEKLFF. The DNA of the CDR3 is TGTGCCAGCAGGGGGGCCCTCTCTGAAAAACTGTTTTTT. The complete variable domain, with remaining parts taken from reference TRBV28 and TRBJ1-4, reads DVKVTQSSRYLVKRTGEKVFLECVQDMDHENMFWYRQDPGLGLRLIYFSYDVKMKEKGDIPEGYSVSREKKERFSLILESASTNQTSMYLCASRGALSEKLFFGSGTQLSVL.

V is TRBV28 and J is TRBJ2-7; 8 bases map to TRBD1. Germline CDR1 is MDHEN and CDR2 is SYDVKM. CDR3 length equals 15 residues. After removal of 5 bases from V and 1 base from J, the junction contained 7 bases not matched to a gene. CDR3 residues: CASSPTGGKSYEQYF. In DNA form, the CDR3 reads TGTGCCAGCAGTCCTACAGGGGGTAAGTCCTACGAGCAGTACTTC.

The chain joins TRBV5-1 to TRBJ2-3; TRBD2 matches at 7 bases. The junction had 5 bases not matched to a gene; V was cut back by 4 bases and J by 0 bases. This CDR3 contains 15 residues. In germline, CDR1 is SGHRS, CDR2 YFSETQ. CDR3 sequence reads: CASSPGTISTDTQYF. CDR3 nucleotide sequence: TGCGCCAGCAGCCCCGGGACTATAAGCACAGATACGCAGTATTTT.

The DNA of the CDR3 is TGTGCCAGTAGTACGCGGGCCACCAGTTACGAGCAGTACTTC. Translation: CASSTRATSYEQYF. The chain employs TRBV19 and TRBJ2-7; possibly TRBD2 for D (5 bases). The V end lost 4 bases, the J end lost 4 bases, and 14 bases lay between the germline ends. The CDR3 spans 14 residues. CDR1 LNHDA and CDR2 SQIVND come from the germline V gene (reference sequence).